The TCR beta chain described here comes from a study of cytomegalovirus exposure and HLA in healthy donors. Study-level points and caveats: The authors reported that TCR beta sequences could predict HLA-A and HLA-B alleles. These predictions were accurate for most subjects in the first cohort. Donors belonging to an Asian-associated ancestry cluster reportedly showed fewer N-insertions in productive TCRs than the roughly 670-donor mean, according to what a later analysis found.

Healthy individuals who donated bone marrow served as the donors. In the case of this clone: Its antigen is as yet unknown.

This CDR3 has 15 residues. CDR1 is SGHTS and CDR2 is YDEGEE in the germline V gene. V was pared by 4 bases and J by 5 bases, with 5 bases of the junction left unmatched. PCR amplification relied on 60 Vbeta primers (plus 13 Jbeta primers). Authors' processing steps: As a later analysis found, there were 82 million or so unique TCR beta chains, of which roughly 11 million were shared. Clones were sequenced by immunoSEQ multiplex PCR, and TCRdb holds only the in-frame ones, with some missing. V and J calls plus clone size are reproduced from that table; the DNA served to infer D and trimming. Of some 120,000 clones listed, over 70% are singletons.

The source of this sequence is a woman younger than 30 in good health and CMV-seronegative. The chain has TRBV5-8 and TRBJ2-5, with 13 bases aligning to TRBD2. The sample was PBMCs. This CDR3 reads CASSPGTSGEETQYF. The CDR3 bases are TGTGCCAGCAGCCCCGGGACTAGCGGGGAGGAGACCCAGTACTTC.